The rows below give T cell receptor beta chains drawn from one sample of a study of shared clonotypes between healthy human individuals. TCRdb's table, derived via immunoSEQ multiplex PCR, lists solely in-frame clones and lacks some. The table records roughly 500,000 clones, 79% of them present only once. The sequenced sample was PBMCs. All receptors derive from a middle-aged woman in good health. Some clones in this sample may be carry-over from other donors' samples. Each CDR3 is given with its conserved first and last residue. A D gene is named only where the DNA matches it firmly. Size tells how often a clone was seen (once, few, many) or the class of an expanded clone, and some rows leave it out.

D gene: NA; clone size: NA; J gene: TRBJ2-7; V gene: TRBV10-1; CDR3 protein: CASSEDSLGQQYF; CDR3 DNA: TGCGCCAGCAGTGAGGATAGTCTGGGACAGCAGTACTTC
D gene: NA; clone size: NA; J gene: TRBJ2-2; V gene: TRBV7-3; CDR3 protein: CASSLDRTNTGELFF; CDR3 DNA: TGTGCCAGCAGCTTAGACCGAACGAACACCGGGGAGCTGTTTTTT
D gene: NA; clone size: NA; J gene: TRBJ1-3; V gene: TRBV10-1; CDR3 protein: CASSADSGNTIYF; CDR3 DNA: TGCGCCAGCTCGGCGGATTCTGGAAACACCATATATTTT
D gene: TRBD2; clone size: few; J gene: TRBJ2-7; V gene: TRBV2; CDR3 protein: CASSGWTSGYEQYF; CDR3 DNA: TGTGCCAGCAGCGGATGGACTAGCGGATACGAGCAGTACTTC
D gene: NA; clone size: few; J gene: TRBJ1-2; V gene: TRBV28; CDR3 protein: CASRRHRYGYTF; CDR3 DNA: TGTGCCAGCCGCCGTCATCGCTATGGCTACACCTTC
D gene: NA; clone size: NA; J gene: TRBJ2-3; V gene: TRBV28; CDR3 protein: CASSPPTGSTDTQYF; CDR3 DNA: TGTGCCAGCAGTCCCCCCACCGGAAGCACAGATACGCAGTATTTT
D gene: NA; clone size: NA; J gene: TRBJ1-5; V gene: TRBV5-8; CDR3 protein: CASSLRSMYNQPQHF; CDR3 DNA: TGTGCCAGCAGCTTGCGGTCGATGTACAATCAGCCCCAGCATTTT
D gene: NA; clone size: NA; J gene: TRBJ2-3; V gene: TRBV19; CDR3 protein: CASSIRGRITDTQYF; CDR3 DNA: TGTGCCAGTAGTATACGTGGTAGGATAACAGATACGCAGTATTTT
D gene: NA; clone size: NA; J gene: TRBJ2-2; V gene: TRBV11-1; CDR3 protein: CASSLLGETGELFF; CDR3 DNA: TGTGCCAGCAGCTTACTAGGGGAGACCGGGGAGCTGTTTTTT
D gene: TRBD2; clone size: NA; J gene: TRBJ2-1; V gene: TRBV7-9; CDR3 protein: CASNWRDSGSSYNEQFF; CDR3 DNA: TGTGCCAGCAATTGGAGGGATAGCGGGAGCTCCTACAATGAGCAGTTCTTC